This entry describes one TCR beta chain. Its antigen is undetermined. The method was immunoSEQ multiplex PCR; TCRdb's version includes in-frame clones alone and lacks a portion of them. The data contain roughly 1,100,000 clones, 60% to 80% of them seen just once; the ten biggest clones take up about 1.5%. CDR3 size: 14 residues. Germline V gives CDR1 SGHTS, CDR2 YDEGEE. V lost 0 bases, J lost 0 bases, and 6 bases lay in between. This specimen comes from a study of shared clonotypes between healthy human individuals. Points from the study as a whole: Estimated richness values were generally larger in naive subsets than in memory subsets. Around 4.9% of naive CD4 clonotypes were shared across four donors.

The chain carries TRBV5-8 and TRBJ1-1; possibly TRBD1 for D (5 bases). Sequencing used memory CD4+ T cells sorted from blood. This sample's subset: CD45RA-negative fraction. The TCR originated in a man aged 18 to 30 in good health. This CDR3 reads CASSLGGLNTEAFF. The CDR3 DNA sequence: TGTGCCAGCAGCTTGGGGGGGTTGAACACTGAAGCTTTCTTT.